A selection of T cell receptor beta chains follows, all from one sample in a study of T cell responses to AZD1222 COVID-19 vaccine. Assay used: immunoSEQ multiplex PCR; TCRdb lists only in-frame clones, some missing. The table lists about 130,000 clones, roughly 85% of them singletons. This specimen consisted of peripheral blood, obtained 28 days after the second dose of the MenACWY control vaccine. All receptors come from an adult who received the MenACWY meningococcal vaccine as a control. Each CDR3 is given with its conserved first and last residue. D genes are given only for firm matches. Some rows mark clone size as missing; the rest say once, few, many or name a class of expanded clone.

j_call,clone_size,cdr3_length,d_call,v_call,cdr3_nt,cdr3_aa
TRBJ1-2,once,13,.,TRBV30,TGTGCCTGCCCGAGCCCAGGGCCGGGTGGCTACACCTTC,CACPSPGPGGYTF
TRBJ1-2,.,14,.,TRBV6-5,TGTGCCAGCCGGCCCCCAGGAGCTAACTATGGCTACACCTTC,CASRPPGANYGYTF
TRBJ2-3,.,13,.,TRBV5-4,TGTGCCAGCAGCTGGAGGGATCGGGATACGCAGTATTTT,CASSWRDRDTQYF
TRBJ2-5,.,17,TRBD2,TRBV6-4,TGTGCCAGCAGTGGGGGGACTAGCGGGGAAAGGGTAGAGACCCAGTACTTC,CASSGGTSGERVETQYF
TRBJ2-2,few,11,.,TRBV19,TGTGCCAGTAGGTACACCGGGGAGCTGTTTTTT,CASRYTGELFF
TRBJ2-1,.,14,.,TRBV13,TGTGCCAGCAGCTTTCCCCGCTCCTACAATGAGCAGTTCTTC,CASSFPRSYNEQFF
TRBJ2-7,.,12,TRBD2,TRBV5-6,TGTGCCAGCAGCTTGGTGGTGGGAGGGGAGTACTTC,CASSLVVGGEYF
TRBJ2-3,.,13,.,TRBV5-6,TGTGCCAGCAGCTTGAGTGGCCCGTCGACGCAGTATTTT,CASSLSGPSTQYF
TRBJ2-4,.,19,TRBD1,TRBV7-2,TGTGCCAGCAGCCCCCCTAGGACAGGGTTCATAGGAGGCAAAAACATTCAGTACTTC,CASSPPRTGFIGGKNIQYF
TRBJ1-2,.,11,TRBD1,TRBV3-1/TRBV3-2,TGTGCCAGCCAGGGGGCATATGGCTACACCTTC,CASQGAYGYTF